Listed below are T cell receptor beta chains from one sample, sequenced in a study of cytomegalovirus exposure and HLA in healthy donors. Assay: immunoSEQ multiplex PCR; the TCRdb copy retains only in-frame clones and omits some. The sample consists of 40,000 to 55,000 clones, more than 60% of them appearing once. Sequences were obtained from PBMCs. These receptor sequences come from a woman aged 40-49 years in good health and CMV-seropositive. The CDR3 runs from the conserved cysteine through the conserved F or W. D genes are given only for firm matches. Clone size appears in some rows only: once, few, many, or a class for an expanded clone.

>-|-|TRBJ2-1|TRBV15
CATSRDPLPGEQFF
TGTGCCACCAGCAGAGATCCTCTCCCGGGGGAGCAGTTCTTC
>-|-|TRBJ2-1|TRBV27
CASSFVGGGTFF
-
>-|-|TRBJ1-2|TRBV5-1
CASSLGQHTFNGYTF
TGCGCCAGCAGCTTGGGACAGCATACTTTTAATGGCTACACCTTC
>-|-|TRBJ1-2|TRBV4-1
CASSQGRGLQGYTF
TGCGCCAGCAGCCAAGGGAGGGGTTTACAGGGCTACACCTTC
>-|TRBD2|TRBJ2-7|TRBV7-2
CASSQGTSGRYEQYF
TGTGCCAGCAGCCAAGGGACTAGCGGTCGCTACGAGCAGTACTTC
>once|-|TRBJ1-2|TRBV19
CASSIRGSRGYTF
TGTGCCAGTAGTATTAGGGGGTCGCGAGGCTACACCTTC
>-|TRBD2|TRBJ2-7|TRBV5-1
CASSPDYGGSSYEQYF
TGCGCCAGCAGCCCCGATTACGGGGGGAGCTCCTACGAGCAGTACTTC
>few|-|TRBJ2-1|TRBV6-5
CASANDGTTGDEQFF
TGTGCCAGCGCCAACGACGGCACCACCGGGGATGAGCAGTTCTTC
>few|-|TRBJ2-1|TRBV10-2
CASSGVGGEQFF
TGCGCCAGCAGTGGGGTAGGCGGTGAGCAGTTCTTC
>-|TRBD1|TRBJ1-5|TRBV27
CASSSAGGSGQPQHF
TGTGCCAGCAGTTCGGCAGGGGGATCGGGGCAGCCCCAGCATTTT
>-|-|TRBJ1-1|TRBV11-2
CASSLRSNTEAFF
TGTGCCAGCAGCTTAAGGAGTAACACTGAAGCTTTCTTT
>-|TRBD1|TRBJ2-5|TRBV18
CASSPDDRAVGETQYF
TGTGCCAGCTCACCAGACGACAGGGCAGTAGGAGAGACCCAGTACTTC
>-|-|TRBJ1-5|TRBV5-1
CASSLTPYSNQPQHF
TGCGCCAGCAGCTTGACACCGTATAGCAATCAGCCCCAGCATTTT
>-|-|TRBJ1-3|TRBV30
CAWTRLGNTIYF
TGTGCCTGGACCCGCCTAGGAAACACCATATATTTT
>once|TRBD1|TRBJ1-5|TRBV27
CASSPGTGNQPQHF
TGTGCCAGCAGTCCTGGGACAGGCAATCAGCCCCAGCATTTT
>-|TRBD1|TRBJ1-5|TRBV2
CASTQGVMQPQHF
TGTGCCAGCACCCAGGGGGTTATGCAGCCCCAGCATTTT
>-|TRBD2|TRBJ2-7|TRBV4-2
CASSPRLAGGLSWYEQYF
TGTGCCAGCAGCCCCAGACTAGCGGGGGGGCTGAGTTGGTACGAGCAGTACTTC
>-|-|TRBJ2-7|TRBV5-1
CASSRGTDEQYF
TGCGCCAGCAGCCGCGGGACGGACGAGCAGTACTTC
>-|TRBD2|TRBJ2-1|TRBV9
CASRGTSANEQFF
TGTGCCAGCAGGGGGACTAGCGCGAATGAGCAGTTCTTC
>few|TRBD2|TRBJ2-2|TRBV6-1
CATWEGWYTGELFF
TGTGCCACCTGGGAGGGATGGTACACCGGGGAGCTGTTTTTT
>-|TRBD1|TRBJ1-1|TRBV15
CATNTDRAVITEAFF
TGTGCCACCAACACCGACAGGGCGGTGATCACTGAAGCTTTCTTT
>-|-|TRBJ2-5|TRBV7-8
CASSLVASLGTSQQETQYF
TGTGCCAGCAGCTTAGTGGCGTCGCTCGGAACTAGCCAACAAGAGACCCAGTACTTC
>-|TRBD1|TRBJ2-5|TRBV5-1
CASSLLGQGETQYF
TGCGCCAGCAGCTTGCTGGGACAGGGTGAGACCCAGTACTTC
>-|-|TRBJ2-5|TRBV6-1
CASSEGLGNWETQYF
TGTGCCAGCAGTGAAGGACTAGGAAATTGGGAGACCCAGTACTTC
>once|TRBD1|TRBJ2-1|TRBV18
CASSPSGQGIVQFF
TGTGCCAGCTCTCCCTCGGGACAGGGGATTGTGCAGTTCTTC
>-|TRBD2|TRBJ2-5|TRBV9
CASSASGGNQETQYF
TGTGCCAGCAGCGCTAGCGGGGGGAACCAAGAGACCCAGTACTTC
>few|-|TRBJ1-2|TRBV5-1
CASSPDQGLGYTF
TGCGCCAGCAGCCCAGATCAGGGCCTTGGCTACACCTTC
>-|TRBD1|TRBJ2-3|TRBV4-1
CASSPGQGNTDTQYF
TGCGCCAGCAGCCCCGGACAGGGGAACACAGATACGCAGTATTTT
>-|TRBD2|TRBJ2-7|TRBV9
CASSLRAGPYEQYF
TGTGCCAGCAGCCTAAGAGCGGGACCTTACGAGCAGTACTTC
>-|TRBD1|TRBJ1-1|TRBV9
CASSLGTGSNTEAFF
TGTGCCAGCAGCCTCGGGACAGGGTCGAACACTGAAGCTTTCTTT
>-|-|TRBJ2-4|TRBV4-3
CASSLAPDTKNIQYF
TGCGCCAGCAGCCTCGCCCCGGACACCAAAAACATTCAGTACTTC
>once|TRBD1|TRBJ2-2|TRBV7-2
CASSLRGDRVSTGELFF
TGTGCCAGCAGCTTACGTGGGGACAGAGTCTCCACCGGGGAGCTGTTTTTT
>few|-|TRBJ2-2|TRBV7-7
CASSLSGGLSGELFF
TGTGCCAGCAGCTTGTCGGGGGGCCTCTCCGGGGAGCTGTTTTTT
>-|TRBD1|TRBJ1-6|TRBV6-6
CASSLGQGGTPLHF
TGTGCCAGCAGTCTAGGACAGGGCGGTACACCCCTCCACTTT
>-|-|TRBJ2-3|TRBV5-1
CASSSGLTRQVDTQYF
TGCGCCAGCAGTTCCGGACTAACTAGGCAAGTGGATACGCAGTATTTT
>-|-|TRBJ1-3|TRBV30
CAWSSRGQTGNTIYF
TGTGCCTGGAGTTCCAGGGGACAAACTGGAAACACCATATATTTT
>-|TRBD1|TRBJ2-7|TRBV11-1
CASSGGTGPYEQYF
TGTGCCAGCAGCGGAGGGACAGGGCCCTACGAGCAGTACTTC
>-|-|TRBJ1-1|TRBV6-5
CASSYSAGEGTEAFF
TGTGCCAGCAGTTACTCGGCAGGGGAGGGCACTGAAGCTTTCTTT
>-|TRBD1|TRBJ1-2|TRBV7-2
CASSLLPGTGFNYGYTF
TGTGCCAGCAGCCTGTTACCCGGGACAGGGTTTAACTATGGCTACACCTTC
>-|TRBD2|TRBJ2-7|TRBV30
CAWSHPGGNTYEQYF
TGTGCCTGGAGCCACCCGGGGGGGAACACCTACGAGCAGTACTTC
>-|-|TRBJ2-7|TRBV18
CASSPGGTGSYEQYF
TGTGCCAGCTCACCTGGGGGGACGGGCTCCTACGAGCAGTACTTC
>-|TRBD1|TRBJ1-5|TRBV11-2
CASSSGGGNQPQHF
TGTGCCAGCAGCTCAGGGGGCGGCAATCAGCCCCAGCATTTT
>-|TRBD1|TRBJ1-6|TRBV7-2
CASSDQGANNSPLHF
TGTGCCAGCAGCGACCAGGGGGCGAATAATTCACCCCTCCACTTT
>-|-|TRBJ1-5|TRBV29-1
CSVVFSGNQPQHF
TGCAGCGTTGTTTTCAGCGGCAATCAGCCCCAGCATTTT
>-|-|TRBJ1-1|TRBV7-2
CASSADSWDTEAFF
TGTGCCAGCAGTGCGGACAGTTGGGACACTGAAGCTTTCTTT
>few|TRBD1|TRBJ1-1|TRBV4-1
CASSHSGTGTIRAFF
TGCGCCAGCAGCCACTCTGGGACAGGGACTATAAGGGCTTTCTTT
>-|TRBD2|TRBJ2-7|TRBV9
CASSVAGRGYEQYF
TGTGCCAGCAGCGTAGCTGGGCGGGGGTACGAGCAGTACTTC
>few|-|TRBJ1-1|TRBV4-1
CASSQVGGRNTEAFF
TGCGCCAGCAGCCAAGTGGGGGGACGGAACACTGAAGCTTTCTTT
>-|-|TRBJ2-7|TRBV6-1
CASSRTIEGEQYF
TGTGCCAGCAGTAGGACTATTGAGGGCGAGCAGTACTTC
>-|TRBD2|TRBJ2-2|TRBV7-2
CASSLSGGNTGELFF
TGTGCCAGCAGCTTGAGCGGGGGGAACACCGGGGAGCTGTTTTTT